The entry that follows covers one T cell receptor beta chain sequence. This clone came up a few times. This clone's antigen is unknown. At residue 12, TCRdb's protein is not the same as the translated DNA, so the protein here was read from the DNA. The receptor originates from a mouse, and its gene names and germline sequences are accordingly murine. The read ends 3 residues before the CDR3 terminus; that terminus is restored from the germline J gene. The sample belongs to a study of CD8+ T cells in alopecia areata (dated by TCRdb to 2016 to 2019). The study in broad terms: Skin from C3H/HeJ donors with spontaneous alopecia (6-12 months old) was grafted onto female C3H/HeJ recipients aged roughly 7-11 weeks. To study T cell clonal expansion in alopecia areata, the researchers applied high-throughput TCRbeta sequencing to both the C3H/HeJ mouse model and human patients. TCRbeta CDR3 regions were amplified by immunoSEQ multiplex PCR with 35 Vbeta forward and 13 Jbeta reverse primers. RNA was obtained with the PAXgene miRNA kit for fixed scalp, the miRNeasy kit for PBMCs, and the RNeasy kit for mouse skin. In humans, TCRbeta sequencing was performed on scalp tissue and on sorted CD4+ and CD8+ peripheral blood T cells from healthy controls and from patients with patchy or totalis/universalis alopecia areata. Scalp clonality was compared among normal scalp (n=4), patchy alopecia areata scalp (n=8), and alopecia totalis/universalis scalp (n=8). Study-level results and caveats: Resident alphabeta T cells in normal human skin are also sequenced, complicating scalp TCR repertoire analysis, unlike mouse skin dominated by gammadelta T cells. Lesional scalp, especially in alopecia totalis/universalis, showed higher clonality and more expanded CD8+ clones than normal scalp, suggesting antigenic drive. TCR sequences shared between patients were less clear than in mice, possibly partly because of HLA diversity in the patient population.

Library generation was performed with the immunoSEQ multiplex PCR assay. RNA was extracted from all samples and reverse transcribed into cDNA as template for TCR sequencing. First-strand cDNA was synthesized using SuperScript III with a 2:1 mix of oligo-dT and random hexamers. A synthetic immune receptor repertoire was used to assess amplification bias, and residual bias was removed computationally. Libraries were sequenced on Illumina HiSeq with 60 bp reads covering the CDR3, read from J toward V. The paper's data handling went like this. Raw reads were preprocessed to remove errors, and CDR3 was defined by IMGT conventions from the conserved cysteine to phenylalanine. Clonality was calculated as 1 minus Shannon entropy normalized by log2 of the number of productive unique TCRs. CD4 or CD8 identity of scalp clones was inferred by cross-referencing scalp TCRbeta sequences with sorted blood CD4 and CD8 repertoires. Here the immuneACCESS table is served through TCRdb, limited to in-frame sequences with V and J called. Missing clones are a known gap in these copies; in checked studies unresolved V genes cover under half, and the rest lacks a known reason. D and trimming were read from the DNA, whereas the V and J calls and clone size are those reported in that table. For this sample, around 100,000 clones appear and none is a singleton. Around a fifth of the sample belongs to the ten largest clones.

Spanning cysteine to phenylalanine, the CDR3 consists of 15 amino acids. The DNA has 36 bases, all within the CDR3, and is read from base 1. CDR1 is given as NSQYPW and CDR2 as LRSPGD, both from the germline V gene (reference sequence). V sheds 0 bases and J sheds 9 bases, leaving 12 bases between their ends. This TCR derives from a C3H/HeJ mouse with alopecia areata. With respect to MHC, this strain carries the haplotype H2-k. The specimen sequenced was lesional skin. The chain uses TRBV1 and TRBJ1-6; the D gene is perhaps TRBD1, from 5 matching bases. TRBJ1-6 falls under the ORF class, with uncertain function. The CDR3 amino acid sequence is: CTCSADLQGASPLYF. The CDR3 DNA, read in part, is TGCACCTGCAGTGCAGATCTCCAGGGAGCTTCGCCC.